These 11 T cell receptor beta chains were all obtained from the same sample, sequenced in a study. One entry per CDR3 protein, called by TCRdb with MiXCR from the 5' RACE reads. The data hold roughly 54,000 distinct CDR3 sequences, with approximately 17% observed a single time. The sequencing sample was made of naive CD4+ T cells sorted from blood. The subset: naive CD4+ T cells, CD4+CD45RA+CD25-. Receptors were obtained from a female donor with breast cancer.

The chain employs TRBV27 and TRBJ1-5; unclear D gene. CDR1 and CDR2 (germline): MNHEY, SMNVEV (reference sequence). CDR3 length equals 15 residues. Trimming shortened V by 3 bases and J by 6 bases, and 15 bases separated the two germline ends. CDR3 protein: CASSFTVGLGQPQHF. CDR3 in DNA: TGTGCCAGCAGTTTTACTGTTGGTCTCGGTCAGCCCCAGCATTTT.

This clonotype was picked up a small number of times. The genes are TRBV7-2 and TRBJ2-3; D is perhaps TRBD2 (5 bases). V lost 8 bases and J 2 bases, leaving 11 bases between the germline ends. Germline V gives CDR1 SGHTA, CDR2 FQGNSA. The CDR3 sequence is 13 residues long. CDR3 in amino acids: CASCGRTTDTQYF. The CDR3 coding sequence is TGTGCCAGCTGTGGGAGAACCACAGATACGCAGTATTTT.

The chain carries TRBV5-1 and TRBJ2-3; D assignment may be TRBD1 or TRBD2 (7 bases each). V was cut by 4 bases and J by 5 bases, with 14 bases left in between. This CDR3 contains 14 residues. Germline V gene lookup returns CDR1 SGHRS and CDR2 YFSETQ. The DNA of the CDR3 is TGCGCCAGCAGCCAGGGGGTAGCGGGAGATACGCAGTATTTT. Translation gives CASSQGVAGDTQYF.

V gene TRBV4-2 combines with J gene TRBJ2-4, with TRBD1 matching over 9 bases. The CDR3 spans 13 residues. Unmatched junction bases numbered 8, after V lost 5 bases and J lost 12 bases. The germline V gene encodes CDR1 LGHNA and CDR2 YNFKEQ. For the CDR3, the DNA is TGTGCCAGCAGCACCCGACAGGGGGACACTCAGTACTTC. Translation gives CASSTRQGDTQYF.

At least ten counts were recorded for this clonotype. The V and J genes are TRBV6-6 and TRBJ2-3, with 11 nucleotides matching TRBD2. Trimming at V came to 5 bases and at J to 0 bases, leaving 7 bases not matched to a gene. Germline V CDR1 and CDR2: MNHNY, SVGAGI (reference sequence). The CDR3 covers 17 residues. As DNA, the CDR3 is TGTGCCAGCAGTCGAGGCAGACTAGCGGGGAGCACAGATACGCAGTATTTT. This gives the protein CASSRGRLAGSTDTQYF.

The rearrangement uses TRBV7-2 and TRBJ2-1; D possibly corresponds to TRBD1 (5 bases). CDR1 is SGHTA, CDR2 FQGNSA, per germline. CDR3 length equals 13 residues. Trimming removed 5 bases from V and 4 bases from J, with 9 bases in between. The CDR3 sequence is CASSQTVYNEQFF. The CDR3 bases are TGTGCCAGCAGCCAGACAGTTTACAATGAGCAGTTCTTC.

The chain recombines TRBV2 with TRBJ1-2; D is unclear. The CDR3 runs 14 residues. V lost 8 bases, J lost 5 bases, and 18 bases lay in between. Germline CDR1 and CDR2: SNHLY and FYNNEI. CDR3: CASVRTAGEYGYTF. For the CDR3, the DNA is TGTGCCAGCGTGAGAACCGCCGGGGAGTATGGCTACACCTTC.

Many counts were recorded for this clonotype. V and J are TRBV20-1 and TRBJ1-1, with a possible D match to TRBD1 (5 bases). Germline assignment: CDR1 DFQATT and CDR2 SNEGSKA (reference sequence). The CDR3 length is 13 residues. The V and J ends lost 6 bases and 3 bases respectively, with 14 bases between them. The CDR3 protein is CSAQPSRDTEAFF. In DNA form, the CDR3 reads TGCAGTGCCCAGCCTAGCAGGGACACTGAAGCTTTCTTT.

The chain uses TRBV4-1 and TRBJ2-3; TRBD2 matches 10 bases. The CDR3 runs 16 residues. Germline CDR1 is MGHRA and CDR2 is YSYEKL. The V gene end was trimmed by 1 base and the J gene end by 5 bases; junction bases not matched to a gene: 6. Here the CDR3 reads CASSQGQAGGLDTQYF. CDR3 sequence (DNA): TGCGCCAGCAGCCAAGGGCAAGCGGGAGGGTTAGATACGCAGTATTTT.

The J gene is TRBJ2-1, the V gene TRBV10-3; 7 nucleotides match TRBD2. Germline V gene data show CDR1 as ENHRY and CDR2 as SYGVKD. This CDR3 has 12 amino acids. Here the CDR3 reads CVVSSGNGEQFF. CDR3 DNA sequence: TGTGTCGTCTCCAGCGGGAATGGGGAGCAGTTCTTC.

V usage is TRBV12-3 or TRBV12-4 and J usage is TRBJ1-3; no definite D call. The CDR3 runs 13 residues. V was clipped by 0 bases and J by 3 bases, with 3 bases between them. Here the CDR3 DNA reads TGTGCCAGCAGTTTAGCAGGTGGAAACACCATATATTTT. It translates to CASSLAGGNTIYF.